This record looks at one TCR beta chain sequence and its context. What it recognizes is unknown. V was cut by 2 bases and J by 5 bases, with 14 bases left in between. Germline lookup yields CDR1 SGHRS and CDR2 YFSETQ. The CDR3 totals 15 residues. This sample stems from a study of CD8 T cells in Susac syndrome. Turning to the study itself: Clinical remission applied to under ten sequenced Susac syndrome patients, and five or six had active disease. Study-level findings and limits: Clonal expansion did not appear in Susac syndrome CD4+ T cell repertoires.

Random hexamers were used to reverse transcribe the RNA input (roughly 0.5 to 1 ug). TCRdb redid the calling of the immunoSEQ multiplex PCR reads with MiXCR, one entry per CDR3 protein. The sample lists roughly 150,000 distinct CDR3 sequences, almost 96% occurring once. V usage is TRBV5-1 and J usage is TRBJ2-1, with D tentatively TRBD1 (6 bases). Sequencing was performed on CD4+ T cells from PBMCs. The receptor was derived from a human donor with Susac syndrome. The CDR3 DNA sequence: TGCGCCAGCAGCTTAGGGTTTAGGACAGACAATGAGCAGTTCTTC. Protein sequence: CASSLGFRTDNEQFF.